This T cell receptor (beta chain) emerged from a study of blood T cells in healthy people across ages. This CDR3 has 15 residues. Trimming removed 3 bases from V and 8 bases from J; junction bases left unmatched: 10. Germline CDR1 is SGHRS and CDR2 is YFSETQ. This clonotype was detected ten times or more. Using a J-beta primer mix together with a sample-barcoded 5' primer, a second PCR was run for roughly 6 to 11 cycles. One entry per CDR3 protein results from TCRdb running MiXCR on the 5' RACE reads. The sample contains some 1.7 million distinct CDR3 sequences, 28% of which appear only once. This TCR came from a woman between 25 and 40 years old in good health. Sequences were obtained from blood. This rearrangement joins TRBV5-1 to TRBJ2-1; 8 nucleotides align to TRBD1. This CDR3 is CASSWGQAAGDEQFF. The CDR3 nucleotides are TGCGCCAGCAGCTGGGGACAGGCCGCAGGGGATGAGCAGTTCTTC.